The entry that follows covers one T cell receptor (beta chain) sequence. Its antigen is as yet unknown. This entry comes from a study of human thymus T cells. Study conclusions and caveats: Unrelated individuals were reported by related research to share highly overlapping thymic repertoires. Thymic as well as blood repertoires seemed to favor certain V and J genes unevenly.

This table comes from immunoSEQ multiplex PCR, and its TCRdb copy is limited to in-frame clones, with some not included. Among roughly 86,000 clones listed, approximately 96% were seen once. Per germline, CDR1 LGHNA and CDR2 YSLEER. V gave up 1 base and J gave up 0 bases, with 16 bases separating them. The CDR3 is 17 residues long. Thymic samples were excised during corrective heart operations. Infants served as donors; they were healthy and Finnish and were having corrective surgery for congenital heart defects. The sequencing input was thymus tissue. The receptor's source is a boy younger than two with a congenital heart defect but otherwise immunologically healthy. V gene TRBV4-3 combines with J gene TRBJ2-7; D may be TRBD1 (6 bases). CDR3 protein: CASSQVRRDTLSYEQYF. The CDR3, as DNA: TGCGCCAGCAGCCAAGTCCGTAGGGACACCCTCTCCTACGAGCAGTACTTC.